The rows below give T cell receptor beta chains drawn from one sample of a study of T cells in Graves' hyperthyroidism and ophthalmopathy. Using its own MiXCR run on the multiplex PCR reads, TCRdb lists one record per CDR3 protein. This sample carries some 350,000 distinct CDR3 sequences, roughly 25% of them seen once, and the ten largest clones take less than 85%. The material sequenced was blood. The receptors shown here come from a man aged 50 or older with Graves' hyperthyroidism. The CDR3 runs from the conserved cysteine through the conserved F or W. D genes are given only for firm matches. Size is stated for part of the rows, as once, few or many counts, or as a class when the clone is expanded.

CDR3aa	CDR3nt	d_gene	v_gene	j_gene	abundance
CAIRGQGSYEQYF	TGTGCCATCAGAGGACAGGGATCCTACGAGCAGTACTTC	TRBD1	TRBV10-3	TRBJ2-7	.
CASSPADGNTIYF	TGTGCCAGCTCACCAGCGGACGGAAACACCATATATTTT	.	TRBV18	TRBJ1-3	once
CASSYSASSGNTIYF	TGTGCCAGCAGTTACTCTGCGAGTTCTGGAAACACCATATATTTT	.	TRBV6-5	TRBJ1-3	.
CASSYRPNTGELFF	TGTGCCAGCAGTTACAGACCGAACACCGGGGAGCTGTTTTTT	.	TRBV6-2/TRBV6-3	TRBJ2-2	.
CASSPQGYNSYEQYF	TGTGCCAGCAGCCCCCAGGGTTATAACTCCTACGAGCAGTACTTC	.	TRBV12-3/TRBV12-4	TRBJ2-7	many
CSARDEGSQETQYF	TGCAGTGCTAGAGATGAGGGTTCCCAAGAGACCCAGTACTTC	.	TRBV20-1	TRBJ2-5	.
CASSLWSQQETQYF	TGCGCCAGCAGCTTGTGGTCCCAACAAGAGACCCAGTACTTC	.	TRBV5-1	TRBJ2-5	.
CASSYSIGGNTIYF	TGTGCCAGCAGTTACTCGATTGGTGGAAACACCATATATTTT	.	TRBV6-6	TRBJ1-3	.
CSVTDRAVYNEQFF	TGCAGCGTGACGGACAGGGCCGTATACAATGAGCAGTTCTTC	TRBD1	TRBV29-1	TRBJ2-1	.
CASTTWGRVRANVLTF	TGTGCCAGCACCACCTGGGGGCGCGTTAGGGCCAACGTCCTGACTTTC	.	TRBV6-2/TRBV6-3	TRBJ2-6	.
CASSPGGDEQFF	TGTGCCAGCTCACCAGGAGGCGATGAGCAGTTCTTC	.	TRBV18	TRBJ2-1	few
CASKGYQETQYF	TGTGCCAGCAAGGGATACCAAGAGACCCAGTACTTC	.	TRBV3-1	TRBJ2-5	.
CASSWTGGGTEAFF	TGCGCCAGCAGCTGGACAGGGGGTGGCACTGAAGCTTTCTTT	TRBD1	TRBV5-1	TRBJ1-1	few
CASSLGQGVRSDTQYF	TGCGCCAGCAGCTTGGGTCAGGGGGTCAGGTCAGATACGCAGTATTTT	TRBD1	TRBV7-9	TRBJ2-3	.
CATARSDWGTDTQYF	TGTGCCACCGCGCGATCCGACTGGGGGACAGATACGCAGTATTTT	.	TRBV24-1	TRBJ2-3	.
CASSLLRRNQPQHF	TGTGCCAGTAGCCTGTTACGTCGCAATCAGCCCCAGCATTTT	.	TRBV19	TRBJ1-5	.
CASSARRQGSYEQYF	TGTGCCAGCAGTGCCAGGAGACAGGGGTCCTACGAGCAGTACTTC	TRBD1	TRBV7-2	TRBJ2-7	.
CASSFPGQGRNIQYF	TGCGCCAGCAGCTTTCCTGGACAGGGCAGGAACATTCAGTACTTC	TRBD1	TRBV5-1	TRBJ2-4	few
CASSLGGAVNEQYF	TGTGCCAGCAGCTTGGGGGGCGCAGTCAACGAGCAGTACTTC	.	TRBV3-1	TRBJ2-7	.
CSASRAVDVPGQFF	TGCAGTGCTAGTAGAGCGGTGGACGTCCCTGGGCAGTTCTTC	.	TRBV20-1	TRBJ2-1	.
CASSEGDRGYEQYF	TGTGCCAGCAGTGAAGGGGACAGGGGCTACGAGCAGTACTTC	TRBD1	TRBV2	TRBJ2-7	many
CASSFTRGDTQYF	TGTGCCAGCAGTTTTACGAGGGGCGATACGCAGTATTTT	.	TRBV2	TRBJ2-3	.
CATSVTVSNQPQHF	TGTGCCACCAGTGTAACCGTTAGCAATCAGCCCCAGCATTTT	.	TRBV15	TRBJ1-5	many
CASSYSSGTKGEQYF	TGTGCCAGCAGTTATTCTAGCGGGACGAAGGGCGAGCAGTACTTC	TRBD2	TRBV6-2/TRBV6-3	TRBJ2-7	.
CASRLAGGNGGAKNIQYF	TGTGCCAGCAGACTAGCGGGGGGGAATGGAGGAGCCAAAAACATTCAGTACTTC	TRBD2	TRBV7-3	TRBJ2-4	.
CASSYSGYYNEQFF	TGTGCCAGCAGTTATAGCGGTTACTACAATGAGCAGTTCTTC	.	TRBV12-3/TRBV12-4	TRBJ2-1	many
CASSDLLGNFDEQFF	TGTGCCAGCAGTGACCTACTAGGCAATTTCGATGAGCAGTTCTTC	.	TRBV2	TRBJ2-1	many
CASSEGTSGNEQFF	TGTGCCAGCAGTGAGGGGACTAGCGGGAATGAGCAGTTCTTC	TRBD2	TRBV2	TRBJ2-1	.
CASSVAPPQGAIGELFF	TGTGCCAGCAGCGTAGCTCCCCCCCAGGGGGCTATCGGGGAGCTGTTTTTT	TRBD1	TRBV9	TRBJ2-2	.
CASKTPNGIEQYF	TGTGCCAGCAAAACCCCTAACGGAATAGAGCAGTACTTC	.	TRBV6-1	TRBJ2-7	.
CASRSAGTGEETQYF	TGTGCCAGCAGATCAGCCGGGACAGGAGAAGAGACCCAGTACTTC	TRBD1	TRBV11-3	TRBJ2-5	many
CASSSTSGGEETQYF	TGTGCCAGCAGCTCGACTAGCGGGGGTGAAGAGACCCAGTACTTC	TRBD2	TRBV7-3	TRBJ2-5	many
CSARVSNEQFF	TGCAGTGCTAGAGTTAGCAATGAGCAGTTCTTC	.	TRBV20-1	TRBJ2-1	.
CASSYGDSQETQYF	TGTGCCAGCAGTTACGGGGACAGCCAAGAGACCCAGTACTTC	TRBD1	TRBV6-2/TRBV6-3	TRBJ2-5	.
CASSESAPNRAGRPYEQYF	TGCGCCAGCAGTGAGTCGGCTCCAAATCGGGCAGGGCGACCCTACGAGCAGTACTTC	.	TRBV10-2	TRBJ2-7	many
CATSRAPSGRAGSEQFF	TGTGCCACCAGCAGAGCCCCTAGCGGGAGGGCCGGTAGTGAGCAGTTCTTC	TRBD2	TRBV15	TRBJ2-1	many
CASSEGGFGYEQYF	TGTGCCAGCAGTGAAGGTGGCTTCGGCTACGAGCAGTACTTC	.	TRBV2	TRBJ2-7	many
CSARGLVVAYNEQFF	TGCAGTGCCAGGGGACTAGTAGTTGCCTACAATGAGCAGTTCTTC	TRBD2	TRBV20-1	TRBJ2-1	few
CASSLGRGLMNEQFF	TGTGCCAGCAGCTTAGGTAGGGGGCTAATGAATGAGCAGTTCTTC	TRBD1	TRBV11-3	TRBJ2-1	.
CASSPGGEGTDTQYF	TGTGCCAGCTCACCAGGAGGGGAGGGCACAGATACGCAGTATTTT	.	TRBV18	TRBJ2-3	few
CASSGGGAVHEQYF	TGTGCCAGCAGCGGGGGGGGGGCCGTCCACGAGCAGTACTTC	.	TRBV9	TRBJ2-7	.
CASSQRDGLWDTEAFF	TGCGCCAGCAGCCAACGGGACGGCTTATGGGACACTGAAGCTTTCTTT	.	TRBV4-1	TRBJ1-1	.
CASRLGDIQYF	TGTGCCAGCAGACTGGGGGACATTCAGTACTTC	.	TRBV2	TRBJ2-4	many
CATSDLAGITDTQYF	TGTGCCACCAGTGATCTCGCGGGGATCACAGATACGCAGTATTTT	.	TRBV24-1	TRBJ2-3	.
CASSEGGEADTQYF	TGTGCCAGCAGCGAAGGGGGGGAGGCAGATACGCAGTATTTT	.	TRBV28	TRBJ2-3	many
CSARAQDGISGQYF	TGCAGTGCTAGAGCCCAGGATGGGATCTCCGGGCAGTACTTC	.	TRBV20-1	TRBJ2-7	once
CATRLNLAGGGNEQFF	TGTGCCACCAGACTAAACCTAGCGGGAGGAGGCAATGAGCAGTTCTTC	TRBD2	TRBV24-1	TRBJ2-1	.